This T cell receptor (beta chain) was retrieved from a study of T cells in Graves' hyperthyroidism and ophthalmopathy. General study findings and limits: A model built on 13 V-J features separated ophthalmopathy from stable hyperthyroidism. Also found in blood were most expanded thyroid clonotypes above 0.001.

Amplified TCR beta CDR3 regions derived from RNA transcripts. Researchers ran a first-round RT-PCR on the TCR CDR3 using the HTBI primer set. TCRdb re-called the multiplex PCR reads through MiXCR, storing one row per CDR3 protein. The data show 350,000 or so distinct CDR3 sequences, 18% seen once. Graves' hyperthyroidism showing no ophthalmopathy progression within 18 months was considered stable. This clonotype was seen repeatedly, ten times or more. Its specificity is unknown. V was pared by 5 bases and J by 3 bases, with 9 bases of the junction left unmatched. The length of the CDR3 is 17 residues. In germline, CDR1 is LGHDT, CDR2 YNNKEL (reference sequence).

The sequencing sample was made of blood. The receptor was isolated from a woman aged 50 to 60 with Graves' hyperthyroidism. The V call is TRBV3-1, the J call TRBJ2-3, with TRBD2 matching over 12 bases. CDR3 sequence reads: CASSISQGLAGTDTQYF. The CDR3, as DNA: TGTGCCAGCAGCATCAGTCAAGGACTAGCGGGAACAGATACGCAGTATTTT.